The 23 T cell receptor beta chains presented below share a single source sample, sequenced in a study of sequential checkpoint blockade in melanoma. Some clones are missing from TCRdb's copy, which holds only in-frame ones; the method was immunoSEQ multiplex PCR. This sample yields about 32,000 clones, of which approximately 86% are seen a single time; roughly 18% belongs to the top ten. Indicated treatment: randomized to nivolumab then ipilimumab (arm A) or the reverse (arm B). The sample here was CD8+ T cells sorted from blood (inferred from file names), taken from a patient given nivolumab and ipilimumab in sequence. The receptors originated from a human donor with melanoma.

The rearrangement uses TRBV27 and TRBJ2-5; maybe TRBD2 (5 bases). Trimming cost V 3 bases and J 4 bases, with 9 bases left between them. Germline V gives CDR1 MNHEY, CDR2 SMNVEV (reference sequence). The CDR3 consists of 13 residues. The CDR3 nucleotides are TGTGCCAGCAGTTTGCTGGGAGCAGAGACCCAGTACTTC. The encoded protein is CASSLLGAETQYF.

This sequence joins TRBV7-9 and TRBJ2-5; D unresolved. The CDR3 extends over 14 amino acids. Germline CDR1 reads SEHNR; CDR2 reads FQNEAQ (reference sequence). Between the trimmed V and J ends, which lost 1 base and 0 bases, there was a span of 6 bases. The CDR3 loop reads CASSLGGYQETQYF. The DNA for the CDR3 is TGTGCCAGCAGCTTAGGAGGTTACCAAGAGACCCAGTACTTC.

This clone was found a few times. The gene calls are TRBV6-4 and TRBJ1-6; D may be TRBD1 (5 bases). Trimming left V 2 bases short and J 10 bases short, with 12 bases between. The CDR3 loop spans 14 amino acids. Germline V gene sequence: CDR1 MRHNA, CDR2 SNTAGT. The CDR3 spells CASSDRGAGSPLHF. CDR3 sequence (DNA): TGTGCCAGCAGTGACAGGGGTGCTGGGTCACCCCTCCACTTT.

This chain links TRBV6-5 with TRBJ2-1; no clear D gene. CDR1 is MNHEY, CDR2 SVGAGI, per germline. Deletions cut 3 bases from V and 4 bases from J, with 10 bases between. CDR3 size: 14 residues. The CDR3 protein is CASSYHGGYNEQFF. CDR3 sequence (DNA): TGTGCCAGCAGTTATCATGGCGGTTACAATGAGCAGTTCTTC.

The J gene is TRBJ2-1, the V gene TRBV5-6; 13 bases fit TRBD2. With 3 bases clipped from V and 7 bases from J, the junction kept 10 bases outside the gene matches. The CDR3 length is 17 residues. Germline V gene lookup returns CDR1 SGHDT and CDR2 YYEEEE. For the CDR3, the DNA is TGTGCCAGCAGCTCCGCCGGGACTAGCGGGACGGAGAATGAGCAGTTCTTC. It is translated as CASSSAGTSGTENEQFF.

This chain's CDR3 is CASSRGVAGGRGSETQYF. The CDR3 DNA reads as TGTGCCAGCAGCAGGGGGGTAGCGGGGGGCCGAGGTTCGGAGACCCAGTACTTC. The chain combines TRBV9 with TRBJ2-5, with 10 bases matching TRBD2. The junction had 17 bases not matched to a gene; V was cut back by 4 bases and J by 5 bases. The germline V gene encodes CDR1 SGDLS and CDR2 YYNGEE. The CDR3 is 18 residues long.

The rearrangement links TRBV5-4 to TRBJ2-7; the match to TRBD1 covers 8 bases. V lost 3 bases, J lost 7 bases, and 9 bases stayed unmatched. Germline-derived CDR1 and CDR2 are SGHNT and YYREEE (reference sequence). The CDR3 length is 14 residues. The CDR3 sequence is CASSSVTGVDEQYF. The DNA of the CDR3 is TGTGCCAGCAGCTCCGTGACAGGGGTTGATGAGCAGTACTTC.

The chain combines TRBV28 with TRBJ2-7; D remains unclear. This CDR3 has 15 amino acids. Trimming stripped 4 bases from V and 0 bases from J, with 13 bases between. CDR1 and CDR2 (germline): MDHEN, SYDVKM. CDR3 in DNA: TGTGCCAGCAGTTCCGATGCGGTTAGCTCCTACGAGCAGTACTTC. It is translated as CASSSDAVSSYEQYF.

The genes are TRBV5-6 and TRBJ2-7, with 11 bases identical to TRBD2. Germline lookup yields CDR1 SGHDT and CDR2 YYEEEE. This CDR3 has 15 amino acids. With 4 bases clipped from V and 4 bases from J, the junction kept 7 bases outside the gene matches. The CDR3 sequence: CASSPGLAEMYEQYF. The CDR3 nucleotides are TGTGCCAGCAGCCCGGGACTAGCGGAGATGTACGAGCAGTACTTC.

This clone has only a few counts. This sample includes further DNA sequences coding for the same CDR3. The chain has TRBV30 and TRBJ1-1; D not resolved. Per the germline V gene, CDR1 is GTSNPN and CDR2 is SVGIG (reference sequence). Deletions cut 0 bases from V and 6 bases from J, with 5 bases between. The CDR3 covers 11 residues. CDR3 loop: CAWSVLSEAFF. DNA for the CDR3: TGTGCCTGGAGTGTCCTGTCTGAAGCTTTCTTT. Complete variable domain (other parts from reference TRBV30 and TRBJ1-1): SQTIHQWPATLVQPVGSPLSLECTVEGTSNPNLYWYRQAAGRGLQLLFYSVGIGQISSEVPQNLSASRPQDRQFILSSKKLLLSDSGFYLCAWSVLSEAFFGQGTRLTVV.

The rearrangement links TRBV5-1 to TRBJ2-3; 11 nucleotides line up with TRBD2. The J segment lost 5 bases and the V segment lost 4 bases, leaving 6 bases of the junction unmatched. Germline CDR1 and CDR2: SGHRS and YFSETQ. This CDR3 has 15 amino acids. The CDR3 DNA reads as TGCGCCAGCAGCCCGGGACTAGCGGATGTAGATACGCAGTATTTT. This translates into CASSPGLADVDTQYF.

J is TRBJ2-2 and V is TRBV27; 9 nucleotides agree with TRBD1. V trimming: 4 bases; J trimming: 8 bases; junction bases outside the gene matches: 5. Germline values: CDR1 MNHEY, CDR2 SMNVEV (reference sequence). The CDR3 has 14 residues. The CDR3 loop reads CASSYRGQGGELFF. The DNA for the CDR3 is TGTGCCAGCAGTTACAGGGGGCAAGGGGGGGAGCTGTTTTTT.

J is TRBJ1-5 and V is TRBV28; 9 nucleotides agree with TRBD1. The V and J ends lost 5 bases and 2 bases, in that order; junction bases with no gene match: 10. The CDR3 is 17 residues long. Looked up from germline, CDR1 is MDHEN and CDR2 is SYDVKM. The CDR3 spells CASSPHLRQGGNQPQHF. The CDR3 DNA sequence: TGTGCCAGCAGTCCACACCTCCGACAGGGGGGCAATCAGCCCCAGCATTTT.

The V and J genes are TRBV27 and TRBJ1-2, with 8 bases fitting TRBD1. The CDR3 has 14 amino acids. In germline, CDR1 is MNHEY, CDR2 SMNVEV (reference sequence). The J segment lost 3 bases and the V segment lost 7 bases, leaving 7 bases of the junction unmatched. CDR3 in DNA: TGTGCCAGCAAAAAACAGGGGGTAGACTATGGCTACACCTTC. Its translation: CASKKQGVDYGYTF.

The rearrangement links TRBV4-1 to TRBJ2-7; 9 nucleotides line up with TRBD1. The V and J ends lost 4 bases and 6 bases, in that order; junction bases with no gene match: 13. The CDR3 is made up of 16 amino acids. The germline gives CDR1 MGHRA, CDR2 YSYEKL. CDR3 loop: CASSRVRDRAMGEQYF. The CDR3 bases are TGCGCCAGCAGCCGCGTCCGGGACAGGGCCATGGGCGAGCAGTACTTC.

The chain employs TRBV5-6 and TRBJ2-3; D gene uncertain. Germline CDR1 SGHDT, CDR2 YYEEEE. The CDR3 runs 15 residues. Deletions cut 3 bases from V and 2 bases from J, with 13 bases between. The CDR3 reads CASSSLTGPTDTQYF. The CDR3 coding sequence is TGTGCCAGCAGCTCCCTTACTGGGCCCACAGATACGCAGTATTTT.

CDR3 DNA: TGTGCCAGCAGCGGACGGGACGAGCAGTACTTC. Its translation is CASSGRDEQYF. The chain couples TRBV9 to TRBJ2-7; D gene unclear. The germline V gene encodes CDR1 SGDLS and CDR2 YYNGEE. With 3 bases removed from V and 5 bases from J, the gap between germline ends came to 6 bases. CDR3 length: 11 amino acids.

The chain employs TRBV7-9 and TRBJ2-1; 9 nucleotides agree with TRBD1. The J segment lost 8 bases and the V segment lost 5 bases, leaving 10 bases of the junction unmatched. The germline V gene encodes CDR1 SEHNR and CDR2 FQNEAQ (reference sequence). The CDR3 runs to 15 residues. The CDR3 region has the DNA TGTGCCAGCAGCGTACAACAGGGGGCGCTTGATGAGCAGTTCTTC. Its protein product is CASSVQQGALDEQFF.

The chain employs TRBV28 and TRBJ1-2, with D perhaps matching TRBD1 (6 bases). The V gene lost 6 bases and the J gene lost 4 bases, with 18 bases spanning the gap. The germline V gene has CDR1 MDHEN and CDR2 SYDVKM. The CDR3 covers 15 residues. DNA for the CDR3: TGTGCCAGCAGCCCCCTCAGGACAGTCCTCTATGGCTACACCTTC. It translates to CASSPLRTVLYGYTF.

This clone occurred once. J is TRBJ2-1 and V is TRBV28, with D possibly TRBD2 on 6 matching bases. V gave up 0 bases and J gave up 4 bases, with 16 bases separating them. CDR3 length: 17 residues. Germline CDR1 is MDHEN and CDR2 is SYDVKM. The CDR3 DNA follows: TGTGCCAGCAGTTTATGGGACGTGGGAGGCCTTTACAATGAGCAGTTCTTC. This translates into CASSLWDVGGLYNEQFF.

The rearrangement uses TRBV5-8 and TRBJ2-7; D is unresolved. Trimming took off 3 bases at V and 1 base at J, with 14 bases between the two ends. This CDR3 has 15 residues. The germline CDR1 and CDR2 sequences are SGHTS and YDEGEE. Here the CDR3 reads CASSSKEAASYEQYF. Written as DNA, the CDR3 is TGTGCCAGCAGCTCCAAAGAGGCAGCGTCCTACGAGCAGTACTTC.

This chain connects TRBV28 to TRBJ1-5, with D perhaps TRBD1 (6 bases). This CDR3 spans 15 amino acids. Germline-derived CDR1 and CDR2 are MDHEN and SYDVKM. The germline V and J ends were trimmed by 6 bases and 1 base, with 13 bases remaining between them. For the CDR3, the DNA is TGTGCCAGCAGACCCCTACAGGGAAGCAATCAGCCCCAGCATTTT. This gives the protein CASRPLQGSNQPQHF.

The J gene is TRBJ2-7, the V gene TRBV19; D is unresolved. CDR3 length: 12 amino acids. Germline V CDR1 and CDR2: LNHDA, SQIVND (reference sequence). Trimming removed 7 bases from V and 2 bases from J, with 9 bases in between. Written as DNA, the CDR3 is TGTGCCAGTACTAACGAAGCCTACGAGCAGTACTTC. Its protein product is CASTNEAYEQYF.